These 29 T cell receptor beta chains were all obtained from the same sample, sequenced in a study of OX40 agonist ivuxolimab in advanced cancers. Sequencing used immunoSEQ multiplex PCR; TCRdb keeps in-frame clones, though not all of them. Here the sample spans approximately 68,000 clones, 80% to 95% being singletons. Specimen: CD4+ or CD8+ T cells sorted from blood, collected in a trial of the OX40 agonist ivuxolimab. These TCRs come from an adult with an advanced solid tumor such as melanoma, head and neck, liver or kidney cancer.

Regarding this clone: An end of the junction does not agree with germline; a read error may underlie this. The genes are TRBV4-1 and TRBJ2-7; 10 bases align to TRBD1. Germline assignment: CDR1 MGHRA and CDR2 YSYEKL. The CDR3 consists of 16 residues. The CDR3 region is CASSPLLGQGFHEQYF. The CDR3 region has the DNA TGTGCCAGCAGCCCCCTCCTGGGACAGGGGTTTCACGAGCAGTACTTC.

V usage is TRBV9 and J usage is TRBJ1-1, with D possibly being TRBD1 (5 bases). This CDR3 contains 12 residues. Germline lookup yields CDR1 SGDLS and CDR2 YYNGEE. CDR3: CSLPGVNTEAFF. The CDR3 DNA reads TGTTCCCTGCCGGGGGTGAACACTGAAGCTTTCTTT.

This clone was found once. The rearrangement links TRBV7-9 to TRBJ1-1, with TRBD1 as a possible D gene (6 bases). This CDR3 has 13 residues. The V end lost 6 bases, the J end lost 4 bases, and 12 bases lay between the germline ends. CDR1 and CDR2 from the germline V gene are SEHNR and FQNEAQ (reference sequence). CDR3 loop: CASSQGSGTEAFF. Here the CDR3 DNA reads TGTGCCAGCAGTCAGGGGAGTGGCACTGAAGCTTTCTTT. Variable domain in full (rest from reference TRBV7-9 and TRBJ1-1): DTGVSQNPRHKITKRGQNVTFRCDPISEHNRLYWYRQTLGQGPEFLTYFQNEAQLEKSRLLSDRFSAERPKGSFSTLEIQRTEQGDSAMYLCASSQGSGTEAFFGQGTRLTVV.

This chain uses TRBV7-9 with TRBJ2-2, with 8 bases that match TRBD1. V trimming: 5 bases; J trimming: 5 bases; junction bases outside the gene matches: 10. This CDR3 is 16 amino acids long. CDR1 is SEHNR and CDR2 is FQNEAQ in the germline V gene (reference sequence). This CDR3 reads CASSPWTGSVTGELFF. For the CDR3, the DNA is TGTGCCAGCAGCCCCTGGACAGGGAGTGTTACCGGGGAGCTGTTTTTT.

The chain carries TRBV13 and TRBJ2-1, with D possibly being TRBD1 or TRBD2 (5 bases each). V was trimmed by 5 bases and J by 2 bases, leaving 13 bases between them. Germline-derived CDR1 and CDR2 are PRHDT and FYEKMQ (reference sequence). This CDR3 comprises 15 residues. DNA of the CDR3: TGTGCCAGCAGCCGGGGCAGGGCTACCTACAATGAGCAGTTCTTC. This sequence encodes CASSRGRATYNEQFF.

Here the CDR3 DNA reads TGTGCCAGCAGCTTACCTAGCGGGGGAGGCTACAATGAGCAGTTCTTC. Amino acid sequence: CASSLPSGGGYNEQFF. The V gene is TRBV13, the J gene TRBJ2-1; 10 positions agree with TRBD2. J lost 3 bases, V lost 2 bases, and 4 bases had no gene match. CDR3 size: 16 residues. CDR1 is PRHDT, CDR2 FYEKMQ, per germline (reference sequence). Supplemented by reference TRBV13 and TRBJ2-1, the full variable domain reads AAGVIQSPRHLIKEKRETATLKCYPIPRHDTVYWYQQGPGQDPQFLISFYEKMQSDKGSIPDRFSAQQFSDYHSELNMSSLELGDSALYFCASSLPSGGGYNEQFFGPGTRLTVL.

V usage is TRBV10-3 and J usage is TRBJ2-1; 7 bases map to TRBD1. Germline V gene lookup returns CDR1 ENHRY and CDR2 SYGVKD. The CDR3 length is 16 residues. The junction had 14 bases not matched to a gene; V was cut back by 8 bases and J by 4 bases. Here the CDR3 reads CAILQGPPHLYNEQFF. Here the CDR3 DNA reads TGTGCCATCCTACAGGGGCCGCCCCACTTATACAATGAGCAGTTCTTC.

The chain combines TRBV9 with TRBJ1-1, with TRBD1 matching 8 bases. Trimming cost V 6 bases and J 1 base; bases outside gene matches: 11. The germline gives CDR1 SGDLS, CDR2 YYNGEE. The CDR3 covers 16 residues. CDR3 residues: CASTLPQGAQNTEAFF. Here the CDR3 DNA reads TGTGCCAGCACCCTACCTCAGGGGGCGCAGAACACTGAAGCTTTCTTT.

The CDR3 bases are TGTGCCAGCGGAAGGCCGTTCTTAGCGGGGGGGCCCCCAGATACGCAGTATTTT. It encodes CASGRPFLAGGPPDTQYF. The chain links TRBV9 to TRBJ2-3; 11 positions match TRBD2. The CDR3 has 18 residues. Germline V gene lookup returns CDR1 SGDLS and CDR2 YYNGEE. The V and J ends lost 7 bases and 4 bases, in that order; junction bases with no gene match: 17.

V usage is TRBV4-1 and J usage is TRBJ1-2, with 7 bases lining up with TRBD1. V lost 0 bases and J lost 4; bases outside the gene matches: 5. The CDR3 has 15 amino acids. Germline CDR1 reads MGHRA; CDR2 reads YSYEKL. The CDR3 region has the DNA TGCGCCAGCAGCCAAGAAACAGGGGCATCCTATGGCTACACCTTC. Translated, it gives CASSQETGASYGYTF.

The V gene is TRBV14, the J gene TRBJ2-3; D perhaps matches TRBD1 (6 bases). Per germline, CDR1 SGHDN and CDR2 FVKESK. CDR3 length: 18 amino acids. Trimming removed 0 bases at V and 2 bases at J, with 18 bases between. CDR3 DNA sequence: TGTGCCAGCAGCCAAGATCCGATAAGGACAGAGTTCACAGATACGCAGTATTTT. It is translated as CASSQDPIRTEFTDTQYF.

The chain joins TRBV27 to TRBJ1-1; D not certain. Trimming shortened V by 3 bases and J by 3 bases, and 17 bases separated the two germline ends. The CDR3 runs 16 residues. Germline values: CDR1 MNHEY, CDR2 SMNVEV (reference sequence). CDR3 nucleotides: TGTGCCAGCAGTTTTAGTACCGGCGAGTTGGACACTGAAGCTTTCTTT. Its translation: CASSFSTGELDTEAFF.

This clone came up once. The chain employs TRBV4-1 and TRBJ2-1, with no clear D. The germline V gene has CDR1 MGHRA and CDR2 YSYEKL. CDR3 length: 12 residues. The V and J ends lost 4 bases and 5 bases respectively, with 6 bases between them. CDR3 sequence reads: CASSPSNNEQFF. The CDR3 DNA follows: TGCGCCAGCAGCCCTTCCAACAATGAGCAGTTCTTC.

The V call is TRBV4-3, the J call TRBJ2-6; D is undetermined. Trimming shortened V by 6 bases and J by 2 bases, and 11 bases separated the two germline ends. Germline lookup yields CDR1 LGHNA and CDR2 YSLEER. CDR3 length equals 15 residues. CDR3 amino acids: CASSLSLTGANVLTF. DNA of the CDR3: TGCGCCAGCAGTCTAAGCCTCACTGGGGCCAACGTCCTGACTTTC.

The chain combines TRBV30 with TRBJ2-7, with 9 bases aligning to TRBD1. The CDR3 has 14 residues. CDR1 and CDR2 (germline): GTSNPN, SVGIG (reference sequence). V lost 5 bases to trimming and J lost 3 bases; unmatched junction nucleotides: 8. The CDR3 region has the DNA TGTGCCTGGCGGTCCGGGACAGGGAGCTACGAGCAGTACTTC. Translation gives CAWRSGTGSYEQYF.

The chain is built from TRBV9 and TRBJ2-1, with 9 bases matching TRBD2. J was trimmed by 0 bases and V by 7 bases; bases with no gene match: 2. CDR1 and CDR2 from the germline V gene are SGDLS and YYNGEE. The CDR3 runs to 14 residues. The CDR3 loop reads CASRGGASYNEQFF. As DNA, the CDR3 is TGTGCCAGCCGCGGGGGGGCCTCCTACAATGAGCAGTTCTTC.

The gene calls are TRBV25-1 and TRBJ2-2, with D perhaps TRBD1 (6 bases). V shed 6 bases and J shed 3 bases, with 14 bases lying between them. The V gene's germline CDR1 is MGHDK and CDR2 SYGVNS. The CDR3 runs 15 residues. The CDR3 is CASSPLGGDTGELFF. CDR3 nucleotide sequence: TGTGCCAGCAGCCCCCTTGGGGGCGACACCGGGGAGCTGTTTTTT.

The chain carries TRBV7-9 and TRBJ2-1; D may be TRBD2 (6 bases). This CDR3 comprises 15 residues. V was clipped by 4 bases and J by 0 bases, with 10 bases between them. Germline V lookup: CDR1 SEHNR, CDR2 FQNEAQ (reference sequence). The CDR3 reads CASSSSVRSYNEQFF. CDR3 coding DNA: TGTGCCAGCAGCTCTAGCGTCCGCTCCTACAATGAGCAGTTCTTC.

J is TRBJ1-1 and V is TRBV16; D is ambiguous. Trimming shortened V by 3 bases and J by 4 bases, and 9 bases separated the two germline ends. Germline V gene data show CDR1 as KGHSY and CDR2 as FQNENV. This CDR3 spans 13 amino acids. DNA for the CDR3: TGTGCCAGCAGCCATCCAGGTGGCACTGAAGCTTTCTTT. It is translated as CASSHPGGTEAFF.

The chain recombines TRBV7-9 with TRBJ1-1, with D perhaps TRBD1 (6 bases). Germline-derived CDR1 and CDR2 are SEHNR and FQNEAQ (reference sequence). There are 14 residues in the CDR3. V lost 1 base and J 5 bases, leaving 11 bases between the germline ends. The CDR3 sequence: CASSLGGLGTEAFF. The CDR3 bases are TGTGCCAGCAGCTTAGGGGGGCTGGGGACTGAAGCTTTCTTT. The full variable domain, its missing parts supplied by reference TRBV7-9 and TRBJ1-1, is DTGVSQNPRHKITKRGQNVTFRCDPISEHNRLYWYRQTLGQGPEFLTYFQNEAQLEKSRLLSDRFSAERPKGSFSTLEIQRTEQGDSAMYLCASSLGGLGTEAFFGQGTRLTVV.

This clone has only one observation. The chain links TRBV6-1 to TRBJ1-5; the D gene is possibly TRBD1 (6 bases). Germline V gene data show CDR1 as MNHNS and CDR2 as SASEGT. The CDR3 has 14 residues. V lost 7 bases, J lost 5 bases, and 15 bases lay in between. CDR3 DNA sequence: TGTGCCAGCACGGTGGGGGGGGGCGATCAGCCCCAGCATTTT. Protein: CASTVGGGDQPQHF.

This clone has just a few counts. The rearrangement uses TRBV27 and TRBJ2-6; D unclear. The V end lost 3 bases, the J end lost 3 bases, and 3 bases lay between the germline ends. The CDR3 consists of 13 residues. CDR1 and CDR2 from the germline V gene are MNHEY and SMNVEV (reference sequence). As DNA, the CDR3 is TGTGCCAGCAGTTTGATTGGGGCCAACGTCCTGACTTTC. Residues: CASSLIGANVLTF.

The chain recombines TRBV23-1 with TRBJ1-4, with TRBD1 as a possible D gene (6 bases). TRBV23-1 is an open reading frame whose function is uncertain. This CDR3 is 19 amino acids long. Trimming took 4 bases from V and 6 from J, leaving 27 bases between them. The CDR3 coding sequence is TGCGCCAGCAGTCTCGAACGGGGGTTTTCGGGGGCGAAGGATGAAAAACTGTTTTTT. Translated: CASSLERGFSGAKDEKLFF.

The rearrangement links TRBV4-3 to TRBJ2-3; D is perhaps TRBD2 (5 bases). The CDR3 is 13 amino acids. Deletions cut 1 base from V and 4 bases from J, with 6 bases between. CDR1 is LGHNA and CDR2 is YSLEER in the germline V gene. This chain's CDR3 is CASSQAAADTQYF. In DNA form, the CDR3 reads TGCGCCAGCAGCCAAGCAGCGGCAGATACGCAGTATTTT.

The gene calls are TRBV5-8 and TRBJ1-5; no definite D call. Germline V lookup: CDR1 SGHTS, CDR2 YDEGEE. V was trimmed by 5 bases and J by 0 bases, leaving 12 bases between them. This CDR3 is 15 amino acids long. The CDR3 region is CASSLRPDSNQPQHF. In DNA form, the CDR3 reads TGTGCCAGCAGTCTGCGGCCAGATAGCAATCAGCCCCAGCATTTT.

The CDR3 protein is CASSLGNNEQFF. In DNA, the CDR3 is TGTGCCAGCAGCTTGGGGAACAATGAGCAGTTCTTC. J is TRBJ2-1 and V is TRBV5-6; D remains unclear. Trimming pared 0 bases from V and 5 bases from J, leaving 3 bases between. The CDR3 totals 12 residues. Germline V gene data show CDR1 as SGHDT and CDR2 as YYEEEE.

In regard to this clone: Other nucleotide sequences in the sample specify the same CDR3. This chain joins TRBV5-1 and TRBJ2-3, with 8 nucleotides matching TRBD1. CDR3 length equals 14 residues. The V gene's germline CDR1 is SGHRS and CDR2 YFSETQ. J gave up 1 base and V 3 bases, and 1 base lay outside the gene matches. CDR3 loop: CASSSTGGTDTQYF. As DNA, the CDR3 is TGCGCCAGCAGCTCGACAGGGGGCACAGATACGCAGTATTTT.

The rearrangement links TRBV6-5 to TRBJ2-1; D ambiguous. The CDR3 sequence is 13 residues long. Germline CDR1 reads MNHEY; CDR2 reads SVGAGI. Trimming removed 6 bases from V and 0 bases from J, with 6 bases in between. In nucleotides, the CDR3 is TGTGCCAGCAGGGCTAGCTCCTACAATGAGCAGTTCTTC. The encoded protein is CASRASSYNEQFF.

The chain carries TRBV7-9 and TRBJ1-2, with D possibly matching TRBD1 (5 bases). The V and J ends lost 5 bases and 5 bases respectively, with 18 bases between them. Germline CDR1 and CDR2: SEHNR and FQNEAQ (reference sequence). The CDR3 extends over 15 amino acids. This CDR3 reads CASSLLGTGVYGYTF. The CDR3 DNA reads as TGTGCCAGCAGCCTCCTCGGGACGGGTGTTTATGGCTACACCTTC. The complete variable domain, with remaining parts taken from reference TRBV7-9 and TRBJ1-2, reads DTGVSQNPRHKITKRGQNVTFRCDPISEHNRLYWYRQTLGQGPEFLTYFQNEAQLEKSRLLSDRFSAERPKGSFSTLEIQRTEQGDSAMYLCASSLLGTGVYGYTFGSGTRLTVV.